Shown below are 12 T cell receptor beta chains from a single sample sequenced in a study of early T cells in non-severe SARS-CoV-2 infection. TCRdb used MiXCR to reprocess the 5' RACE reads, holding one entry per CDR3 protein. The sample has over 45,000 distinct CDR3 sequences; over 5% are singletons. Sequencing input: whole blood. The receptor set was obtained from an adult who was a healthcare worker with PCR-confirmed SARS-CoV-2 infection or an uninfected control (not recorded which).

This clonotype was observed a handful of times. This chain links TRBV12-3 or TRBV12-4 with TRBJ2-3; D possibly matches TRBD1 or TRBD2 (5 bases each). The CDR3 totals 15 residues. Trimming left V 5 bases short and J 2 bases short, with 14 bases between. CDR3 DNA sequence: TGTGCCAGCAGTCTCGGGGCCTTGGTCACAGATACGCAGTATTTT. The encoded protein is CASSLGALVTDTQYF.

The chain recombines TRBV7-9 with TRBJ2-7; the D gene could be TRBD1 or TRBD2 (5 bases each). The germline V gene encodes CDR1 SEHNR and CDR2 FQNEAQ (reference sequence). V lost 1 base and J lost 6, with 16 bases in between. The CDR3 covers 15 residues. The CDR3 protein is CASSLGGTSSREQYF. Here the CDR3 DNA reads TGTGCCAGCAGCTTAGGGGGGACCTCCTCTCGCGAGCAGTACTTC. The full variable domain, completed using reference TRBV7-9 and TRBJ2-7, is DTGVSQNPRHKITKRGQNVTFRCDPISEHNRLYWYRQTLGQGPEFLTYFQNEAQLEKSRLLSDRFSAERPKGSFSTLEIQRTEQGDSAMYLCASSLGGTSSREQYFGPGTRLTVT.

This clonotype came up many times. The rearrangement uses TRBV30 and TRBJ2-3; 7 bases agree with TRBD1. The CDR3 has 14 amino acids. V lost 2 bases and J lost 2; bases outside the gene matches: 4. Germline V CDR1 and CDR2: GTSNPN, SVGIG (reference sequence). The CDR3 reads CAWSPGQATDTQYF. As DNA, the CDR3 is TGTGCCTGGAGTCCCGGACAGGCCACAGATACGCAGTATTTT.

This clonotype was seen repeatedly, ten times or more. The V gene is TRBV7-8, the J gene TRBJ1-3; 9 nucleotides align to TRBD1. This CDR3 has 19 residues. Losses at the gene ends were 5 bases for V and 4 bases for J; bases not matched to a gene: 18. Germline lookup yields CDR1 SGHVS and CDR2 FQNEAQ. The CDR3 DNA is TGTGCCAGCAGCCCGAAAAGAATTAAACAGGGGGCATGGGGAAACACCATATATTTT. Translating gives CASSPKRIKQGAWGNTIYF.

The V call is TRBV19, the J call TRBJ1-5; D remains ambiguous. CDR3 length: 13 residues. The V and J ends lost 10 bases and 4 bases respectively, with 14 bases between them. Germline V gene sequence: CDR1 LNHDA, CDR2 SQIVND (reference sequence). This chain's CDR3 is CATSFEPNQPQHF. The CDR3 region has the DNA TGTGCCACATCCTTCGAGCCAAATCAGCCCCAGCATTTT.

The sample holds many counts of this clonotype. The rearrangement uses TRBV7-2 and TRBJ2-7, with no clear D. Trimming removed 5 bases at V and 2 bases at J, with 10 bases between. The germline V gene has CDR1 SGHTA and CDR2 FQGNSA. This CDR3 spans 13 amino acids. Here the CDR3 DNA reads TGTGCCAGCAGCACGCCTTCCCCCTACGAGCAGTACTTC. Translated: CASSTPSPYEQYF.

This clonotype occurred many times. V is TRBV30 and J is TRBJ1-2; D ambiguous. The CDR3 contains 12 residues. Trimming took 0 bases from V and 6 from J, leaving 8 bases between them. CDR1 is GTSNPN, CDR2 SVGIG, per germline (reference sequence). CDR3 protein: CAWSVAGNGYTF. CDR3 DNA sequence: TGTGCCTGGAGTGTAGCCGGGAATGGCTACACCTTC.

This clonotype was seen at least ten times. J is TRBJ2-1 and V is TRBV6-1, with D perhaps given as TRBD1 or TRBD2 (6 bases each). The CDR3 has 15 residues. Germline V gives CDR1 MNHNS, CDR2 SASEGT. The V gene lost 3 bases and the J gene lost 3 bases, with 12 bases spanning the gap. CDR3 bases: TGTGCCAGCAGTGAGGGGGCGGGAAGCTACAATGAGCAGTTCTTC. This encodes CASSEGAGSYNEQFF.

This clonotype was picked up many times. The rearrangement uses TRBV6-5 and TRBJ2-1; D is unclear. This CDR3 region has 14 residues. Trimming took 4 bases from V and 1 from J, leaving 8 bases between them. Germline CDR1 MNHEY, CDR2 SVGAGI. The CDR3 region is CASSSRLSYNEQFF. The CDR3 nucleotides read TGTGCCAGCAGTTCCAGGTTGTCCTACAATGAGCAGTTCTTC.

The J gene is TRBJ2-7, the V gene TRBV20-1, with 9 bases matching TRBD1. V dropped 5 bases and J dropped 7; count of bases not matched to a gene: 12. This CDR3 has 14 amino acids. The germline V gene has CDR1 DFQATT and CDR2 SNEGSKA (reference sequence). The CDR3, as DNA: TGCAGTGCTTACCGGGACAGGGTTTTGAGGGAGCAGTACTTC. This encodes CSAYRDRVLREQYF.

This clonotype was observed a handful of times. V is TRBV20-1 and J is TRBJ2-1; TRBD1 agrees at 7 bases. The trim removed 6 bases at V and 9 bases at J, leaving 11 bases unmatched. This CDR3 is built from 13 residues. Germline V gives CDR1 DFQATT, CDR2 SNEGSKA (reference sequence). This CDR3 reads CSAFGTETGEQFF. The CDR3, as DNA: TGCAGTGCGTTTGGGACAGAGACGGGTGAGCAGTTCTTC.

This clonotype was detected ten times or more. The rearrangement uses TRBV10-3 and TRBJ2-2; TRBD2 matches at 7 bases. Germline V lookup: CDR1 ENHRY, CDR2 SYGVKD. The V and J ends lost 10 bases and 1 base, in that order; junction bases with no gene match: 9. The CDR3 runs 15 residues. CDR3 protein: CATQPERGNTGELFF. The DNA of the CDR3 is TGTGCCACCCAGCCGGAGCGGGGGAACACCGGGGAGCTGTTTTTT.